This T cell receptor (beta chain) was identified in a study of T cell responses to AZD1222 COVID-19 vaccine. The data were produced by immunoSEQ multiplex PCR, yet TCRdb's version contains in-frame clones alone and is incomplete. This table has 120,000 to 150,000 clones, approximately 89% appearing once. CDR3 length: 13 amino acids. The V gene's germline CDR1 is SGHTA and CDR2 FQGNSA. V lost 1 base and J lost 4, with 8 bases in between. As concerns this clone: Its antigen remains unknown.

Study-wide results and limits: Only six or seven AZD1222 recipients tested seropositive at baseline. None of the repertoires were sampled until the peak T cell response had passed. Spike-specific TCR breadth and depth both grew after two AZD1222 doses.

The genes are TRBV7-2 and TRBJ2-7; D not resolved. The source is an adult in good health. The material was peripheral blood, obtained on day 0 of AZD1222 vaccination. CDR3 sequence (DNA): TGTGCCAGCAGCTTAGAGAGGTCGTACGAGCAGTACTTC. Residues: CASSLERSYEQYF.